Sequencing of this TCR beta chain was carried out in a study of monozygotic twins with inflammatory bowel disease. Findings of the study overall: Lower TCRbeta diversity (inverse Simpson) was seen in IBD patients than in healthy co-twins.

After re-calling the 5' RACE reads, TCRdb lists one entry per CDR3 protein, DNA absent. The sample has some 90,000 distinct CDR3 sequences; the top ten hold less than 8%. Details on this clonotype: Its cognate antigen is unknown.

Total RNA from whole blood was isolated with no T cell sorting. This CDR3 comprises 14 residues. Germline V gives CDR1 DFQATT, CDR2 SNEGSKA (reference sequence). The chain combines TRBV20-1 with TRBJ2-1; TCRdb designates TRBD2, a call that cannot be tested without DNA. This TCR was recovered from a human donor with ulcerative colitis or Crohn's disease, or a healthy co-twin of an affected twin (not recorded which). The specimen sequenced was blood. CDR3 region: CSAASGPRDNEQFF.